This TCR beta chain stems from a study of T cells and Merkel cell carcinoma outcomes. Overall study findings and caveats: Merkel cell carcinoma outcomes were reportedly predicted by repertoire and T-cell density.

Profiling relied on immunoSEQ multiplex PCR, and the TCRdb table lists in-frame clones only, not all of them. The data show under 8,000 clones, with roughly 88% seen just once and about 3% held by the top ten. Concerning this clone: Its antigen is undetermined.

The clonotype originates from a human donor with Merkel cell carcinoma. Sequencing was carried out using tumor tissue from Merkel cell carcinoma.

The CDR3 DNA is TGCAGTGCTACCTACTGGGACGAGCAGTACTTC. This sequence encodes CSATYWDEQYF. This chain links TRBV20-1 with TRBJ2-7; unclear D gene. Per the germline V gene, CDR1 is DFQATT and CDR2 is SNEGSKA (reference sequence). The CDR3 is made up of 11 amino acids. Trimming took 4 bases from V and 5 from J, leaving 9 bases between them.